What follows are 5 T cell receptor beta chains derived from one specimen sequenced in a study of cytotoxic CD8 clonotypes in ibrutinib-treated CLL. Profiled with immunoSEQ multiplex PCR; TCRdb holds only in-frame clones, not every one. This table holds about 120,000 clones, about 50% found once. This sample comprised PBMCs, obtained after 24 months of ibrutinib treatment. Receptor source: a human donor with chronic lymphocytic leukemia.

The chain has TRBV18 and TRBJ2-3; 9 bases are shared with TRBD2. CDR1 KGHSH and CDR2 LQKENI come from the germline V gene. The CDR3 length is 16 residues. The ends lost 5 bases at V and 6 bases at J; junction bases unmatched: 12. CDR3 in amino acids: CASSSSGTSQADTQYF. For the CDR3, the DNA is TGTGCCAGCTCATCATCAGGGACTAGCCAGGCGGATACGCAGTATTTT.

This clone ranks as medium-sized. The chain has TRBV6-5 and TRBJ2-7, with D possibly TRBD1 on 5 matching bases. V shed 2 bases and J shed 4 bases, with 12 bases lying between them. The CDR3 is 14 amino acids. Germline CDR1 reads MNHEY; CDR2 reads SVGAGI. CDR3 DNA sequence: TGTGCCAGCAGTTACGGGGCCTCTAGATACGAGCAGTACTTC. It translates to CASSYGASRYEQYF.

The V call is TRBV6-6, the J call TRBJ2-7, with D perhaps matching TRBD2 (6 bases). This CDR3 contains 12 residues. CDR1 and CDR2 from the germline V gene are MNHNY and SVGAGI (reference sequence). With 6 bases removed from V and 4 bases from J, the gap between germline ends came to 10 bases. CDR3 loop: CASSPGSYEQYF. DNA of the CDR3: TGTGCCAGCAGCCCCGGGAGTTACGAGCAGTACTTC.

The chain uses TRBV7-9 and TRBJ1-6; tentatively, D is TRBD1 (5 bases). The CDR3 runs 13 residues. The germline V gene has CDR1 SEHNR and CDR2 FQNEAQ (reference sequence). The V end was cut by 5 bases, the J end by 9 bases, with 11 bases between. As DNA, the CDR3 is TGTGCCAGCAGCCGGGGGACTTCTTCACCCCTCCACTTT. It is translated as CASSRGTSSPLHF.

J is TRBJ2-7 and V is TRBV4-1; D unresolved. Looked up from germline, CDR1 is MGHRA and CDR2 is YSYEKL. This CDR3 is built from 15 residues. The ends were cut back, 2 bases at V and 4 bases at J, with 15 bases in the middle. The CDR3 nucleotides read TGCGCCAGCAGCCAACAACACGCGCTTATGTACGAGCAGTACTTC. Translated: CASSQQHALMYEQYF.